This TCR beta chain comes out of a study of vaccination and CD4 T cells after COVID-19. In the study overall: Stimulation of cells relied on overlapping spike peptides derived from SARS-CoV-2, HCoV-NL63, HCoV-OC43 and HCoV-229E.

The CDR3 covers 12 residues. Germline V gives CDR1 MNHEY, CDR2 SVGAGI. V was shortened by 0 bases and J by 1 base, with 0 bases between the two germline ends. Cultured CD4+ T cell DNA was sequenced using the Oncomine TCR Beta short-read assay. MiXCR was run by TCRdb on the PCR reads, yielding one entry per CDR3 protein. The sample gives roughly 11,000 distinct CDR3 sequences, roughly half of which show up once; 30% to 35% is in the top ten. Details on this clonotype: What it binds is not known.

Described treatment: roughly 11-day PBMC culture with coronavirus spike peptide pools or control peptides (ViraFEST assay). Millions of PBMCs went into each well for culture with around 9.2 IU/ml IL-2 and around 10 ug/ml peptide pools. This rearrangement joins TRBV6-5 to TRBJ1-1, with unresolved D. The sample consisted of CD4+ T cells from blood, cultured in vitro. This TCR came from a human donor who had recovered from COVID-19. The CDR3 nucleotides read TGTGCCAGCAGTTACTCGAACACTGAAGCTTTCTTT. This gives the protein CASSYSNTEAFF.